The 6 T cell receptor beta chains below all came from one sample that was sequenced in a study of T cell repertoires in cytomegalovirus infection (dated by TCRdb to about 2019). Sequencing relied on an Illumina HiSeq 1500. The public reads were reprocessed in TCRdb via fastp at Q25 and MiXCR, keeping in-frame beta chains. Rows are combined by CDR3 protein, so each entry shows the most common genes and DNA. This sample gives about 530,000 distinct CDR3 sequences in total; 26% of them show up just once. 13% of the sample is taken by the ten largest. The sample comprised PBMCs. These receptors came from a human donor in good health (CMV status not recorded). Some clones in this sample may be carry-over from other donors' samples.

The chain uses TRBV7-9 and TRBJ2-7; 11 bases map to TRBD2. The CDR3 is 16 residues long. Germline trimming cut 5 bases from V and 4 bases from J; bases unmatched to any gene: 10. The germline V gene has CDR1 SEHNR and CDR2 FQNEAQ (reference sequence). For the CDR3, the DNA is TGTGCCAGCAGCCGTCGTGAACTAGCGGGGGAGTACGAGCAGTACTTC. Protein sequence: CASSRRELAGEYEQYF.

This clonotype was counted a few times. The chain is built from TRBV11-2 and TRBJ2-3; the match to TRBD2 covers 13 bases. There are 17 residues in the CDR3. The V gene's germline CDR1 is SGHAT and CDR2 FQNNGV. The V and J ends lost 1 base and 6 bases, in that order; junction bases with no gene match: 7. The CDR3 DNA sequence: TGTGCCAGCAGCTTAGGCCGACTAGCGGGAGGCCCCGATACGCAGTATTTT. Translated, it gives CASSLGRLAGGPDTQYF.

The chain combines TRBV11-2 with TRBJ2-1; D ambiguous. Germline assignment: CDR1 SGHAT and CDR2 FQNNGV. The V gene lost 3 bases and the J gene lost 9 bases, with 9 bases spanning the gap. The CDR3 has 12 residues. This CDR3 reads CASSLIGSEQFF. For the CDR3, the DNA is TGTGCCAGCAGCTTGATAGGCAGTGAGCAGTTCTTC.

This chain uses TRBV7-2 with TRBJ1-6, with 10 bases identical to TRBD1. The ends lost 8 bases at V and 6 bases at J; junction bases unmatched: 7. This CDR3 region has 15 residues. Germline CDR1 and CDR2: SGHTA and FQGNSA. Here the CDR3 DNA reads TGTGCCAGCGCCCCCGGGGACAGGGGTAATTCACCCCTCCACTTT. Protein product: CASAPGDRGNSPLHF.

This clonotype was counted between two and nine times. The chain joins TRBV6-1 to TRBJ1-1; 7 nucleotides align to TRBD1. CDR1 is MNHNS and CDR2 is SASEGT in the germline V gene. CDR3 length: 16 residues. The junction had 14 bases not matched to a gene; V was cut back by 6 bases and J by 4 bases. In DNA form, the CDR3 reads TGTGCCAGCAGCGATATATCGGGACAGCCATCCACTGAAGCTTTCTTT. Protein sequence: CASSDISGQPSTEAFF.

This clonotype was detected many times. V usage is TRBV7-2 and J usage is TRBJ2-3, with D possibly being TRBD1 (6 bases). Trimming took 5 bases from V and 6 from J, leaving 12 bases between them. There are 13 residues in the CDR3. Germline CDR1 SGHTA, CDR2 FQGNSA. As DNA, the CDR3 is TGTGCCAGCAGCACCCAGGGGACGGATACGCAGTATTTT. Translated, it gives CASSTQGTDTQYF.